This T cell receptor (beta chain) was identified during a study of blood T cells in healthy people across ages. This clonotype was seen a few times. The use of a sample-barcoded 5' primer and a J-beta primer mix characterized a second PCR of 7 to 11 cycles. From the 5' RACE reads, TCRdb called clonotypes with MiXCR, one entry per CDR3 protein. The profile shows some 1.7 million distinct CDR3 sequences, roughly 27% of them singletons. The V end was cut by 1 base, the J end by 2 bases, with 10 bases between. Looked up from germline, CDR1 is DFQATT and CDR2 is SNEGSKA (reference sequence). This CDR3 spans 14 amino acids.

The chain has TRBV20-1 and TRBJ2-3; maybe TRBD1 (5 bases). The TCR was taken from a young woman in good health. Sequencing was done on a sample of blood. The DNA of the CDR3 is TGCAGTGCTAGAGGGACATATTCCACAGATACGCAGTATTTT. Translation gives CSARGTYSTDTQYF.